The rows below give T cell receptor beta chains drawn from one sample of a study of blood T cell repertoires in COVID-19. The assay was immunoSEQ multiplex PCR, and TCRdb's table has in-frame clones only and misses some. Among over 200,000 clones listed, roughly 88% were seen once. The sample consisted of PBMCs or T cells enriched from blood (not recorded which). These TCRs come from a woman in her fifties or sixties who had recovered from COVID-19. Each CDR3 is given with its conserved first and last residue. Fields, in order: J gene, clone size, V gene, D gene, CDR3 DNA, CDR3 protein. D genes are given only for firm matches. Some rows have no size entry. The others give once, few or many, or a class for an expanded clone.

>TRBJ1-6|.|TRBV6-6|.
TGTGCCAGCAGTTACGTGCAGGGCCGGGATAATTCACCCCTCCACTTT
CASSYVQGRDNSPLHF
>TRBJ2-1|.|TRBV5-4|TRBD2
TGTGCCAGCAGTCTAGCGGGGGGAGCCTCCTACAATGAGCAGTTCTTC
CASSLAGGASYNEQFF
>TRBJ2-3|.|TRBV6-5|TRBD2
TGTGCCAGCAGTTCGAGCGGGGGGGTCACAGATACGCAGTATTTT
CASSSSGGVTDTQYF
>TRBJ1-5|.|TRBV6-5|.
TGTGCCAGCTTAGGGGTTGACAATCAGCCCCAGCATTTT
CASLGVDNQPQHF
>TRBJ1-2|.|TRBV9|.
TGTGCCAGCAGCGTAGGTCAAGGGACACCAGGGTATGGCTACACCTTC
CASSVGQGTPGYGYTF
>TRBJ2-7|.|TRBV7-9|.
TGTGCCAGCAGCCCATGGACTGAACAATTGGCCTACGAGCAGTACTTC
CASSPWTEQLAYEQYF
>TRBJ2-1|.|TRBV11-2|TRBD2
TGTGCCAGCAGCTCTCCCGGGACTAGCGAATACAATGAGCAGTTCTTC
CASSSPGTSEYNEQFF
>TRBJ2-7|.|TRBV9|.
TGTGCCAGCAGCCCAAGTTCAGGGAACGGGTACGAGCAGTACTTC
CASSPSSGNGYEQYF
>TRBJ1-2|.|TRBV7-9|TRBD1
TGTGCCAGCAGCCCCAGTACAGGGGGCGTAGGGTATGGCTACACCTTC
CASSPSTGGVGYGYTF
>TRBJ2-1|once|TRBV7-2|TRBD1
TGTGCCAGCAGTAGCACAGGGGTCTACAATGAGCAGTTCTTC
CASSSTGVYNEQFF
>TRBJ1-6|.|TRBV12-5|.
TGTGCTAGTGCCGAAGGCGGGGACGGTTCACCCCTCCACTTT
CASAEGGDGSPLHF
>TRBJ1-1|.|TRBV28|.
TGTGCCAGCAGTTTATATGGGACTAACACTGAAGCTTTCTTT
CASSLYGTNTEAFF
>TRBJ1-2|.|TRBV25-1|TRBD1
TGTGCCAGCAGTGATTACAGGGGTATCGACTATGGCTACACCTTC
CASSDYRGIDYGYTF
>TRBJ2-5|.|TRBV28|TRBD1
TGTGCCAGCTGGACGAACAGGGGGCCAGAGGTGGCAGAGACCCAGTACTTC
CASWTNRGPEVAETQYF
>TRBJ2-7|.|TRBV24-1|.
TGTGCCACCAGTGAGGGGAGGTATAGCGAGCAGTACTTC
CATSEGRYSEQYF
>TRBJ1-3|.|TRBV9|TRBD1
TGTGCCAGCAGCGCCGGTTTGGGACAGGGGGCGCTTGGAAACACCATATATTTT
CASSAGLGQGALGNTIYF
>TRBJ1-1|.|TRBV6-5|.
TGTGCCAGCAGTTATTTACAGATGAACACTGAAGCTTTCTTT
CASSYLQMNTEAFF
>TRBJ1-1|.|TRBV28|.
TGTGCCAGCAGTGGCCCCATAGCTTTCTTT
CASSGPIAFF
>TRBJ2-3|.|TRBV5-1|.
TGCGCCAGCACCCTGTATGGGACTAGCACAGATACGCAGTATTTT
CASTLYGTSTDTQYF
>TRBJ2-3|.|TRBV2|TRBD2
TGTGCCAGCCAGAAGGGACTAGCGACAGATACGCAGTATTTT
CASQKGLATDTQYF
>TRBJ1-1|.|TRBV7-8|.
TGTGCCAGCAGCTCTCAGCCAGGGAACACTGAAGCTTTCTTT
CASSSQPGNTEAFF
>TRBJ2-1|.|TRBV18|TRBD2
TGTGCCAGCTCACCCTCTAGCGGCCTCAATGAGCAGTTCTTC
CASSPSSGLNEQFF
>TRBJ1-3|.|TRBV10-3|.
TGTGCCATCAGTGCTTCCCGGGGCTCTGGAAACACCATATATTTT
CAISASRGSGNTIYF
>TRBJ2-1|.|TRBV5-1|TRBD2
TGCGCCAGCAGCTTGGATAGCGGGAGCGATGAGCAGTTCTTC
CASSLDSGSDEQFF
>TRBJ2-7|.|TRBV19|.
TGTGCCAGTAGTATAGTAACCGGACAAGACTACGAGCAGTACTTC
CASSIVTGQDYEQYF
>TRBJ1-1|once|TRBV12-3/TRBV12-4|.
TGTGCCAGCACGGTGAACACTGAAGCTTTCTTT
CASTVNTEAFF
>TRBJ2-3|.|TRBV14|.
TGTGCCAGCAGCCAAGAGGGACATTTCACAGATACGCAGTATTTT
CASSQEGHFTDTQYF
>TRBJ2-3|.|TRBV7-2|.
TGTGCCAGCAGGCCCAAGTTTATCCAAGAGGGGGGGTATACGCAGTATTTT
CASRPKFIQEGGYTQYF
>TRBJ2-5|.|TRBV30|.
TGTGCCTGGAGTCTCCAATTATCCGAGGAGACCCAGTACTTC
CAWSLQLSEETQYF
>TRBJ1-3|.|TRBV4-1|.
TGCGCCAGCAGCCAAGATAGAGGCTCTGGAAACACCATATATTTT
CASSQDRGSGNTIYF
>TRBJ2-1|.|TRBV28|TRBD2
TGTGCCAGCAGGACTAGCGGGAGTCAGGATGAGCAGTTCTTC
CASRTSGSQDEQFF
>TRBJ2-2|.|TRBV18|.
TGTGCCAGCTCACCAGGACAGACCACCGGGGAGCTGTTTTTT
CASSPGQTTGELFF
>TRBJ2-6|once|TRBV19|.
TGTGCCAGTAGTATAGGTTCACCTCGACAGGCTGGGGCCAACGTCCTGACTTTC
CASSIGSPRQAGANVLTF
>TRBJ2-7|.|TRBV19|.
TGTGCCAGTACGGATAGCTGGTCGGGCGAGCAGTACTTC
CASTDSWSGEQYF
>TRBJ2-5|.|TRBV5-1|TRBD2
TGCGCCAGCAGTGAAAGCGGGAGTTTTAGTAGCGAGACCCAGTACTTC
CASSESGSFSSETQYF
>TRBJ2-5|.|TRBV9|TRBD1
TGTGCCAGCAGCGTAGGGGGCAGGGGGAGAGAGACCCAGTACTTC
CASSVGGRGRETQYF